The sequence of this TCR beta chain was determined in a study of regulatory T cells in long-lasting Graves disease. Germline loops: CDR1 MNHEY, CDR2 SMNVEV (reference sequence). This CDR3 is built from 16 residues. With V trimmed by 2 bases and J by 10 bases, 11 bases remained unmatched. Indicated time point: newly diagnosed GD, antithyroid drugs for less than 3 months. The authors made the TCR library using RNA they extracted from PBMCs. Through Arm-PCR of CDR3 regions and iRepertoire HTBI primers, TCR beta libraries were built. Each CDR3 protein gets one entry after TCRdb re-called the multiplex PCR reads with MiXCR. The data show roughly 420,000 distinct CDR3 sequences, 16% seen once. Study findings and constraints: Persistent disease exhibited a predilection for TRBV28, TRBJ1-2 and TRBJ2-5. The sample size was small, and this may have reduced accuracy.

Points on this clonotype: The antigen is undetermined.

The sample was also linked to a second study, of T cells in Graves' hyperthyroidism and ophthalmopathy.

The sequence came from a woman under 40 with Graves disease. The specimen was peripheral blood mononuclear cells (PBMCs), collected at new diagnosis, from a patient treated with antithyroid drugs. The gene calls are TRBV27 and TRBJ1-6, with TRBD1 matching over 7 bases. The CDR3 loop is CASSLLSRQGISPLHF. The CDR3 region has the DNA TGTGCCAGCAGTTTACTCAGCCGACAGGGAATATCACCCCTCCACTTT.